This T cell receptor beta chain was found in a study of response to subunit inactivated influenza vaccine. Points on this clonotype: Its antigen remains unidentified.

Germline V lookup: CDR1 LNHNV, CDR2 YYDKDF (reference sequence). CDR3 length equals 15 residues. V gave up 0 bases and J gave up 2 bases, with 8 bases separating them. Study conclusions and caveats: The authors put forward the suggestion that each seasonal influenza vaccination may bring in only a limited number of new T cells.

MiXCR, run by TCRdb on the RT-PCR reads, gives a single entry per CDR3 protein. The sample has about 780,000 distinct CDR3 sequences, 15% to 20% seen once. The sequence was obtained from a man aged 50-60 years who received an inactivated influenza vaccine. The chain carries TRBV15 and TRBJ2-1; the D gene could be TRBD1 or TRBD2 (5 bases each). The material was PBMCs from blood, obtained roughly 5 days after vaccination. CDR3 nucleotide sequence: TGTGCCACCAGCAGAGAGGTGGGACCCTACAATGAGCAGTTCTTC. Protein sequence: CATSREVGPYNEQFF.